This T cell receptor (beta chain) appears in the sequencing data of a study of beta chain features in type 1 diabetes. Looking at the study overall: Patients looked much like healthy donors when it came to age, gender and cell yields.

Germline values: CDR1 LGHNA, CDR2 YSLEER. The CDR3 runs 13 residues. V gave up 4 bases and J gave up 12 bases, with 16 bases separating them. It was via CD45RO/CCR7/CD25/CD127/CD95/CD27 that CD4+ naive, central memory, regulatory and stem cell-like memory cells were sorted. The sequenced template was cDNA made from the entire isolated RNA. Naive, central memory and regulatory T cell samples averaged approximately 3.6 million immunoSEQ reads each. Measured with immunoSEQ multiplex PCR; TCRdb has only the in-frame clones, and not every one. Of 140,000 to 150,000 clones in the sample, about 44% are singletons; the top ten hold approximately 0.4%.

The V and J genes are TRBV4-3 and TRBJ2-1, with D maybe TRBD1 (6 bases). The sequence came from a man aged 18 to 30 in good health. The sample was Tregs from blood. The CDR3 region has the DNA TGCGCCAGCAGCCTAAACAGGGCCCAAGGGCAGTTCTTC. The encoded protein is CASSLNRAQGQFF.